Here is one T cell receptor beta chain with its context. Other DNA sequences within the sample encode an identical CDR3. The sample originates from a study of blood T cell dynamics during melanoma immunotherapy. Profiling relied on immunoSEQ multiplex PCR, and the TCRdb table lists in-frame clones only, not all of them. The sample gives 8,000 to 10,000 clones, roughly 89% of which show up once; roughly 32% is in the top ten. Time point noted: pre-treatment baseline. Sequences were derived from blood, sampled from a patient treated with checkpoint blockade. This receptor was taken from a human donor with melanoma.

The CDR3 bases are TGTGCCAGCAGCTCCCGGTTGCGGGATGAGCAGTTCTTC. This translates into CASSSRLRDEQFF. The rearrangement uses TRBV7-2 and TRBJ2-1, with D perhaps matching TRBD2 (5 bases). The germline V gene has CDR1 SGHTA and CDR2 FQGNSA. This CDR3 comprises 13 residues. V shed 4 bases and J shed 8 bases, with 12 bases lying between them.